The 32 T cell receptor beta chains below come from one sample, sequenced in a study of cytomegalovirus exposure and HLA in healthy donors. The PCR made use of 60 Vbeta and 13 Jbeta primers. Assay: immunoSEQ multiplex PCR; the TCRdb copy retains only in-frame clones and omits some. Of 150,000 to 200,000 clones in the sample, almost 85% were seen once. Sample: PBMCs. The receptors originated from a woman aged 45-65 years in good health and CMV-seronegative.

The chain is built from TRBV28 and TRBJ1-2; 8 nucleotides agree with TRBD1. The CDR3 consists of 10 residues. V dropped 10 bases and J dropped 8; count of bases not matched to a gene: 3. The germline V gene encodes CDR1 MDHEN and CDR2 SYDVKM. The chain's CDR3 is CATRGQGYTF. The CDR3 nucleotides read TGTGCCACCAGGGGGCAAGGCTACACCTTC.

The V gene is TRBV2, the J gene TRBJ2-2; the D gene is possibly TRBD1 (6 bases). The CDR3 has 14 residues. Deletions cut 5 bases from V and 4 bases from J, with 11 bases between. Germline-derived CDR1 and CDR2 are SNHLY and FYNNEI. CDR3 nucleotide sequence: TGTGCCAGCAGTTCCGGGACACTCACCGGGGAGCTGTTTTTT. Amino acids: CASSSGTLTGELFF.

The chain has TRBV5-1 and TRBJ2-7; TRBD2 matches 8 bases. V trimming: 2 bases; J trimming: 7 bases; junction bases outside the gene matches: 2. Germline lookup yields CDR1 SGHRS and CDR2 YFSETQ. CDR3 length: 12 residues. CDR3 residues: CASSLAGEEQYF. The CDR3 DNA is TGCGCCAGCAGCTTAGCGGGGGAGGAGCAGTACTTC.

The rearrangement joins TRBV18 to TRBJ2-7; D gene ambiguous. This CDR3 is 12 amino acids long. Trimming shortened V by 2 bases and J by 5 bases, and 7 bases separated the two germline ends. Germline values: CDR1 KGHSH, CDR2 LQKENI. In DNA form, the CDR3 reads TGTGCCAGCTCACCAGAGAGTCACGAGCAGTACTTC. Translated, it gives CASSPESHEQYF.

This clone was counted once. The CDR3 DNA reads TGTGCCAGCAGGGCTAGCGCCTTCACAGATACGCAGTATTTT. The encoded protein is CASRASAFTDTQYF. The genes are TRBV2 and TRBJ2-3; maybe TRBD2 (6 bases). CDR1 is SNHLY and CDR2 is FYNNEI in the germline V gene. The V end was cut by 6 bases, the J end by 2 bases, with 12 bases between. This CDR3 spans 14 amino acids. The variable domain in full, with the rest retrieved from reference TRBV2 and TRBJ2-3, is EPEVTQTPSHQVTQMGQEVILRCVPISNHLYFYWYRQILGQKVEFLVSFYNNEISEKSEIFDDQFSVERPDGSNFTLKIRSTKLEDSAMYFCASRASAFTDTQYFGPGTRLTVL.

This clone was counted between two and nine times. The V gene is TRBV6-1, the J gene TRBJ1-5, with 8 nucleotides matching TRBD1. The CDR3 is 15 residues long. V gave up 1 base and J gave up 4 bases; unmatched junction bases: 3. Germline CDR1 reads MNHNS; CDR2 reads SASEGT. CDR3 nucleotides: TGTGCCAGCAGTGAAGAGAGACAGGGGAATCAGCCCCAGCATTTT. Protein product: CASSEERQGNQPQHF.

The chain couples TRBV5-1 to TRBJ2-7, with D perhaps TRBD1 (6 bases). Germline values: CDR1 SGHRS, CDR2 YFSETQ. The CDR3 loop spans 15 amino acids. The V end was cut by 0 bases, the J end by 3 bases, with 13 bases between. CDR3 DNA sequence: TGCGCCAGCAGCTTGGAGGCAGGGGTCTACTACGAGCAGTACTTC. This codes for CASSLEAGVYYEQYF.

The chain has TRBV30 and TRBJ1-1; 10 nucleotides line up with TRBD1. This CDR3 region has 13 residues. Germline V lookup: CDR1 GTSNPN, CDR2 SVGIG (reference sequence). The trim removed 7 bases at V and 4 bases at J, leaving 6 bases unmatched. CDR3 nucleotide sequence: TGTGCCTCCCTCGGACAGGGGGGCACTGAAGCTTTCTTT. This gives the protein CASLGQGGTEAFF.

CDR3 region: CASSPNSRVETQYF. The DNA for the CDR3 is TGTGCCAGCAGCCCTAACAGCAGAGTTGAGACCCAGTACTTC. The rearrangement joins TRBV7-7 to TRBJ2-5; D gene unclear. Per the germline V gene, CDR1 is SSHAT and CDR2 is FNYEAQ (reference sequence). The CDR3 length is 14 residues. Deletions cut 5 bases from V and 5 bases from J, with 15 bases between.

The rearrangement uses TRBV28 and TRBJ2-4; the D is unclear. CDR1 is MDHEN, CDR2 SYDVKM, per germline. The CDR3 contains 15 residues. Trimming pared 4 bases from V and 0 bases from J, leaving 10 bases between. CDR3 DNA: TGTGCCAGCAGTTCTGACACCTTAGCCAAAAACATTCAGTACTTC. Amino acid sequence: CASSSDTLAKNIQYF.

This clone was recorded once. This chain links TRBV5-1 with TRBJ2-7; TRBD1 might be the D (6 bases). This CDR3 comprises 13 residues. V lost 4 bases and J lost 4, with 12 bases in between. Looked up from germline, CDR1 is SGHRS and CDR2 is YFSETQ. CDR3 sequence: CASSVQGRYEQYF. The CDR3 nucleotides read TGCGCCAGCAGCGTACAGGGACGGTACGAGCAGTACTTC.

The chain carries TRBV21-1 and TRBJ2-7; no DNA check was done on the table's D call, TRBD1. TRBV21-1 is noted as a pseudogene. The CDR3 extends over 15 amino acids. In DNA, the CDR3 is TGTGCCAGCAGCATCCTGGACAGGGTTGTTTACGAGCAGTACTTC. Translated: CASSILDRVVYEQYF.

The V gene is TRBV28, the J gene TRBJ2-2; 10 bases line up with TRBD1. Germline assignment: CDR1 MDHEN and CDR2 SYDVKM. The CDR3 has 17 amino acids. With V trimmed by 3 bases and J by 3 bases, 7 bases remained unmatched. CDR3 loop: CASSFPSGQGYTGELFF. CDR3 DNA sequence: TGTGCCAGCAGTTTTCCCTCGGGACAGGGGTACACCGGGGAGCTGTTTTTT. The complete variable domain, with remaining parts taken from reference TRBV28 and TRBJ2-2, reads DVKVTQSSRYLVKRTGEKVFLECVQDMDHENMFWYRQDPGLGLRLIYFSYDVKMKEKGDIPEGYSVSREKKERFSLILESASTNQTSMYLCASSFPSGQGYTGELFFGEGSRLTVL.

The chain combines TRBV15 with TRBJ2-1, with 8 nucleotides matching TRBD2. The CDR3 extends over 18 amino acids. CDR1 and CDR2 (germline): LNHNV, YYDKDF (reference sequence). The J segment lost 3 bases and the V segment lost 6 bases, leaving 16 bases of the junction unmatched. The CDR3 region is CATRDSTHLAGGYNEQFF. In nucleotides, the CDR3 is TGTGCCACCAGAGACTCCACTCATCTAGCGGGCGGCTACAATGAGCAGTTCTTC.

A single count supports this clone. The J gene is TRBJ2-3, the V gene TRBV28; 10 bases fit TRBD1. V shed 2 bases and J 6 bases; nucleotides not matched to a gene: 8. The CDR3 has 16 residues. The germline gives CDR1 MDHEN, CDR2 SYDVKM. Here the CDR3 reads CASSLRGTGADDTQYF. DNA for the CDR3: TGTGCCAGCAGTTTACGGGGGACAGGGGCGGATGATACGCAGTATTTT. Complete variable domain (other parts from reference TRBV28 and TRBJ2-3): DVKVTQSSRYLVKRTGEKVFLECVQDMDHENMFWYRQDPGLGLRLIYFSYDVKMKEKGDIPEGYSVSREKKERFSLILESASTNQTSMYLCASSLRGTGADDTQYFGPGTRLTVL.

V and J are TRBV7-8 and TRBJ1-1; TRBD1 agrees at 8 bases. The V segment lost 5 bases and the J segment 6 bases; nucleotides outside the gene matches: 14. CDR1 is SGHVS and CDR2 is FQNEAQ in the germline V gene. This CDR3 is built from 16 residues. The DNA for the CDR3 is TGTGCCAGCAGCCCTTACAGGACAGGGAACTCCCCTGAAGCTTTCTTT. It encodes CASSPYRTGNSPEAFF.

The rearrangement uses TRBV18 and TRBJ2-2, with D unresolved. Per the germline V gene, CDR1 is KGHSH and CDR2 is LQKENI. The CDR3 consists of 12 residues. Trimming took 5 bases from V and 3 from J, leaving 4 bases between them. The CDR3 reads CASSTDTGELFF. In nucleotides, the CDR3 is TGTGCCAGCTCAACAGACACCGGGGAGCTGTTTTTT.

The chain is built from TRBV5-1 and TRBJ1-1, with TRBD1 as a possible D gene (5 bases). Germline assignment: CDR1 SGHRS and CDR2 YFSETQ. The length of the CDR3 is 12 residues. V shed 0 bases and J shed 6 bases, with 6 bases lying between them. The chain's CDR3 is CASSLGQSEAFF. In nucleotides, the CDR3 is TGCGCCAGCAGCTTGGGACAGTCTGAAGCTTTCTTT.

This chain links TRBV20-1 with TRBJ2-3; D gene ambiguous. V was shortened by 5 bases and J by 4 bases, with 7 bases between the two germline ends. Germline-derived CDR1 and CDR2 are DFQATT and SNEGSKA (reference sequence). The CDR3 is 11 amino acids. The DNA for the CDR3 is TGCAGTGCTCCTTTAGCAGATACGCAGTATTTT. Translation: CSAPLADTQYF.

A remark on this clone: Distinct nucleotide sequences in the sample also encode this CDR3. V usage is TRBV6-5 and J usage is TRBJ2-1, with 8 bases identical to TRBD1. Losses at the gene ends were 10 bases for V and 12 bases for J; bases not matched to a gene: 14. Germline V CDR1 and CDR2: MNHEY, SVGAGI. CDR3 length: 13 residues. CDR3 region: CATDPGGAGWQFF. In DNA form, the CDR3 reads TGTGCCACCGATCCAGGGGGCGCCGGTTGGCAGTTCTTC.

This chain uses TRBV19 with TRBJ2-5, with a tentative D call TRBD2 (5 bases). Germline V gives CDR1 LNHDA, CDR2 SQIVND (reference sequence). The V and J ends lost 10 bases and 2 bases respectively, with 20 bases between them. This CDR3 has 15 residues. The CDR3 DNA reads TGTGCCACGAGTATCGGAGCCGGGATTCAAGAGACCCAGTACTTC. It specifies CATSIGAGIQETQYF. Using reference TRBV19 and TRBJ2-5 for the parts outside the CDR3, the full variable domain is DGGITQSPKYLFRKEGQNVTLSCEQNLNHDAMYWYRQDPGQGLRLIYYSQIVNDFQKGDIAEGYSVSREKKESFPLTVTSAQKNPTAFYLCATSIGAGIQETQYFGPGTRLLVL.

V and J are TRBV7-3 and TRBJ2-1; TRBD2 is a possible D gene (6 bases). V was pared by 1 base and J by 8 bases, with 15 bases between. This CDR3 is built from 15 residues. CDR1 is SGHTA, CDR2 FQGTGA, per germline. The CDR3 bases are TGTGCCAGCAGCTTAATGAGGGTGGGACTTGATGAGCAGTTCTTC. Translating gives CASSLMRVGLDEQFF. Filled out from reference TRBV7-3 and TRBJ2-1, the complete variable domain reads GAGVSQTPSNKVTEKGKYVELRCDPISGHTALYWYRQSLGQGPEFLIYFQGTGAADDSGLPNDRFFAVRPEGSVSTLKIQRTERGDSAVYLCASSLMRVGLDEQFFGPGTRLTVL.

The rearrangement links TRBV10-2 to TRBJ2-1; 16 positions agree with TRBD2. CDR3 size: 16 residues. Germline V lookup: CDR1 WSHSY, CDR2 SAAADI. V shed 10 bases and J 8 bases; nucleotides not matched to a gene: 11. The CDR3: CATSRGLAGGADEQFF. CDR3 bases: TGCGCCACCTCTCGGGGACTAGCGGGAGGGGCGGATGAGCAGTTCTTC.

This clone was recorded once. The V call is TRBV18, the J call TRBJ2-2; D perhaps matches TRBD1 (6 bases). This CDR3 spans 16 amino acids. Per germline, CDR1 KGHSH and CDR2 LQKENI. Trimming stripped 3 bases from V and 1 base from J, with 12 bases between. The CDR3 loop reads CASSPQTGMNTGELFF. Here the CDR3 DNA reads TGTGCCAGCTCACCTCAAACAGGGATGAACACCGGGGAGCTGTTTTTT.

The J gene is TRBJ2-7, the V gene TRBV27, with TRBD1 identical over 9 bases. V lost 8 bases and J lost 2; bases outside the gene matches: 4. Germline CDR1 and CDR2: MNHEY and SMNVEV (reference sequence). The CDR3 has 13 amino acids. CDR3 sequence reads: CASGQGTPYEQYF. The CDR3 DNA reads TGTGCCAGCGGACAGGGGACCCCCTACGAGCAGTACTTC.

The V gene is TRBV4-1, the J gene TRBJ1-3; the match to TRBD1 covers 10 bases. V shed 2 bases and J 4 bases; nucleotides not matched to a gene: 11. The CDR3 is made up of 18 amino acids. Germline assignment: CDR1 MGHRA and CDR2 YSYEKL. The CDR3 region is CASSQPRRQGARGNTIYF. The CDR3 coding sequence is TGCGCCAGCAGCCAACCCAGAAGACAGGGGGCGAGGGGAAACACCATATATTTT.

The chain links TRBV6-1 to TRBJ1-2; 8 bases agree with TRBD1. The CDR3 spans 17 residues. The junction had 12 bases not matched to a gene; V was cut back by 1 base and J by 5 bases. Germline V gene lookup returns CDR1 MNHNS and CDR2 SASEGT. The chain's CDR3 is CASSEGSAGGFRYGYTF. Written as DNA, the CDR3 is TGTGCCAGCAGTGAAGGGTCGGCAGGGGGCTTCAGATATGGCTACACCTTC.

V gene TRBV7-2 combines with J gene TRBJ2-7, with 8 nucleotides matching TRBD2. CDR3 length: 16 amino acids. V shed 5 bases, J shed 0 bases, and the junction held 9 bases outside the gene matches. CDR1 SGHTA and CDR2 FQGNSA come from the germline V gene. CDR3 in amino acids: CASSPLPLADSYEQYF. In DNA form, the CDR3 reads TGTGCCAGCAGCCCCCTCCCACTAGCGGACTCCTACGAGCAGTACTTC.

The rearrangement uses TRBV4-1 and TRBJ1-3; D is ambiguous. From germline, CDR1 is MGHRA and CDR2 YSYEKL. This CDR3 spans 18 amino acids. V lost 0 bases to trimming and J lost 0 bases, with 15 bases between them. The CDR3 region has the DNA TGCGCCAGCAGCCAAGATCCGGTCCCGGGGAGCTCTGGAAACACCATATATTTT. Its protein product is CASSQDPVPGSSGNTIYF.

DNA for the CDR3: TGTGCCAGCAGCCGAGCCGGGACAGGGAGCACTGAAGCTTTCTTT. It codes for CASSRAGTGSTEAFF. The chain is built from TRBV7-3 and TRBJ1-1, with 9 bases lining up with TRBD1. The germline gives CDR1 SGHTA, CDR2 FQGTGA. The CDR3 contains 15 residues. Germline trimming cut 5 bases from V and 4 bases from J; bases unmatched to any gene: 8.

The V and J genes are TRBV7-6 and TRBJ2-5; possibly TRBD2 for D (6 bases). V was trimmed by 5 bases and J by 1 base, leaving 17 bases between them. There are 16 residues in the CDR3. Germline V gene lookup returns CDR1 SGHVS and CDR2 FNYEAQ. In DNA, the CDR3 is TGTGCCAGCAGCCCCCTACGGCCTAGCGCCCAAGAGACCCAGTACTTC. This codes for CASSPLRPSAQETQYF. The variable domain in full, with the rest retrieved from reference TRBV7-6 and TRBJ2-5, is GAGVSQSPRYKVTKRGQDVALRCDPISGHVSLYWYRQALGQGPEFLTYFNYEAQQDKSGLPNDRFSAERPEGSISTLTIQRTEQRDSAMYRCASSPLRPSAQETQYFGPGTRLLVL.

The chain is built from TRBV5-4 and TRBJ2-3, with 12 bases aligning to TRBD1. Germline trimming cut 5 bases from V and 4 bases from J; bases unmatched to any gene: 11. This CDR3 is built from 17 residues. CDR1 is SGHNT and CDR2 is YYREEE in the germline V gene (reference sequence). CDR3 amino acids: CASRPSGTGGRADTQYF. In nucleotides, the CDR3 is TGTGCCAGCAGGCCGTCCGGGACAGGGGGCCGTGCAGATACGCAGTATTTT.